The 25 T cell receptor beta chains reported below all come from one sample, sequenced in a study of T-cell memory formation after mild COVID-19. TCRdb reanalysed the 5' RACE reads using MiXCR and keeps one entry per CDR3 protein. This table has some 160,000 distinct CDR3 sequences, less than 40% appearing once. Material: PBMCs or a T cell subset sorted from them (not recorded which). The receptor source for this set is an adult woman who had mild COVID-19 (a few samples of this study predate the infection). Cell type and time point are not known.

The chain has TRBV4-2 and TRBJ2-7, with D perhaps TRBD1 (6 bases). The V end was cut by 1 base, the J end by 1 base, with 17 bases between. The V gene's germline CDR1 is LGHNA and CDR2 YNFKEQ. CDR3 size: 17 residues. The CDR3 loop reads CASSQARGGDQSYEQYF. The CDR3 coding sequence is TGTGCCAGCAGCCAAGCTCGAGGGGGAGACCAATCCTACGAGCAGTACTTC.

This clonotype was observed a few times. The V gene is TRBV20-1, the J gene TRBJ1-2; 11 bases are a match to TRBD1. Looked up from germline, CDR1 is DFQATT and CDR2 is SNEGSKA (reference sequence). The V gene end was trimmed by 3 bases and the J gene end by 4 bases; junction bases not matched to a gene: 4. CDR3 length equals 14 residues. As DNA, the CDR3 is TGCAGTGCTAGTCCCGGGACAGGGGGCTATGGCTACACCTTC. It is translated as CSASPGTGGYGYTF.

The rearrangement joins TRBV20-1 to TRBJ1-2; 7 nucleotides match TRBD1. Germline CDR1 and CDR2: DFQATT and SNEGSKA (reference sequence). V lost 0 bases, J lost 8 bases, and 6 bases stayed unmatched. CDR3 length equals 13 residues. CDR3 loop: CSARDGQGGGYTF. The CDR3 DNA reads TGCAGTGCTAGAGATGGCCAGGGGGGCGGCTACACCTTC.

V gene TRBV29-1 combines with J gene TRBJ2-7; 9 bases map to TRBD1. CDR3 length equals 15 residues. The V and J ends lost 1 base and 2 bases, in that order; junction bases with no gene match: 6. From germline, CDR1 is SQVTM and CDR2 ANQGSEA. This CDR3 reads CSVEGNDRGTYEQYF. The CDR3 coding sequence is TGCAGCGTTGAAGGCAACGACAGGGGGACCTACGAGCAGTACTTC.

The rearrangement joins TRBV30 to TRBJ2-7; D unresolved. The CDR3 loop spans 11 amino acids. V was clipped by 2 bases and J by 3 bases, with 5 bases between them. Germline V lookup: CDR1 GTSNPN, CDR2 SVGIG (reference sequence). The CDR3 region has the DNA TGTGCCTGGAGTCCGGGCTACGAGCAGTACTTC. This translates into CAWSPGYEQYF.

This clonotype has just a few counts. This chain joins TRBV4-1 and TRBJ2-1; TRBD2 matches 9 bases. This CDR3 comprises 16 residues. CDR1 and CDR2 (germline): MGHRA, YSYEKL. Trimming at V came to 3 bases and at J to 9 bases, leaving 12 bases not matched to a gene. CDR3: CASSQELAGAVTEQFF. The CDR3 bases are TGCGCCAGCAGCCAGGAGTTAGCGGGGGCTGTGACTGAGCAGTTCTTC.

The chain uses TRBV18 and TRBJ2-1; 10 bases agree with TRBD2. CDR3 length: 17 amino acids. CDR1 KGHSH and CDR2 LQKENI come from the germline V gene. J lost 7 bases, V lost 0 bases, and 9 bases had no gene match. CDR3 protein: CASSPPFNSGGRNEQFF. In nucleotides, the CDR3 is TGTGCCAGCTCACCACCTTTTAATAGCGGGGGGAGAAATGAGCAGTTCTTC.

The sample holds a few counts of this clonotype. The chain is built from TRBV3-1 and TRBJ2-5; TRBD2 matches 12 bases. The CDR3 totals 17 residues. Germline V lookup: CDR1 LGHDT, CDR2 YNNKEL (reference sequence). V trimming: 6 bases; J trimming: 4 bases; junction bases outside the gene matches: 12. The CDR3 loop is CASSQGLAGRVGETQYF. As DNA, the CDR3 is TGTGCCAGCAGTCAGGGACTAGCGGGCCGGGTGGGAGAGACCCAGTACTTC.

The genes are TRBV30 and TRBJ1-2; possibly TRBD1 for D (5 bases). Trimming removed 0 bases at V and 4 bases at J, with 15 bases between. The CDR3 spans 15 residues. From germline, CDR1 is GTSNPN and CDR2 SVGIG (reference sequence). DNA for the CDR3: TGTGCCTGGAGTGTAGGAAGGGGCTGGTCCTATGGCTACACCTTC. It yields the protein CAWSVGRGWSYGYTF.

The CDR3 protein is CATSDSGLGHDNEQFF. Here the CDR3 DNA reads TGTGCCACCAGTGATTCGGGACTAGGCCACGACAATGAGCAGTTCTTC. The chain couples TRBV24-1 to TRBJ2-1, with 8 bases identical to TRBD2. The CDR3 runs 16 residues. The germline V gene has CDR1 KGHDR and CDR2 SFDVKD. V shed 2 bases and J 5 bases; nucleotides not matched to a gene: 7.

V and J are TRBV4-3 and TRBJ2-1; D is unclear. Trimming stripped 5 bases from V and 5 bases from J, with 10 bases between. CDR1 and CDR2 (germline): LGHNA, YSLEER. This CDR3 contains 13 residues. The CDR3 coding sequence is TGCGCCAGCAGCTTCAAGGTACACAATGAGCAGTTCTTC. Translating gives CASSFKVHNEQFF.

This rearrangement joins TRBV20-1 to TRBJ2-7; 9 bases match TRBD1. This CDR3 region has 14 residues. Germline assignment: CDR1 DFQATT and CDR2 SNEGSKA (reference sequence). The J segment lost 2 bases and the V segment lost 6 bases, leaving 8 bases of the junction unmatched. The CDR3 nucleotides are TGCAGTGCGAGCGACAGGGGGGGGACCTACGAGCAGTACTTC. This sequence encodes CSASDRGGTYEQYF.

The chain carries TRBV4-2 and TRBJ2-1, with TRBD1 identical over 7 bases. Germline V gene sequence: CDR1 LGHNA, CDR2 YNFKEQ. The junction had 12 bases not matched to a gene; V was cut back by 4 bases and J by 6 bases. The CDR3 has 16 amino acids. The CDR3 here is CASSPSQATGTNEQFF. The CDR3 nucleotides read TGTGCCAGCAGCCCAAGTCAGGCGACAGGGACCAATGAGCAGTTCTTC.

In this sample, this clonotype turned up a few times. The gene calls are TRBV20-1 and TRBJ1-1; the D gene is possibly TRBD1 (6 bases). The CDR3 loop spans 11 amino acids. Germline CDR1 DFQATT, CDR2 SNEGSKA (reference sequence). V shed 5 bases and J shed 7 bases, with 11 bases lying between them. CDR3 residues: CSAGAGVEAFF. Written as DNA, the CDR3 is TGCAGTGCTGGGGCAGGGGTTGAAGCTTTCTTT.

The sample holds a few counts of this clonotype. The rearrangement joins TRBV2 to TRBJ2-1; 8 bases agree with TRBD1. Trimming took 6 bases from V and 0 from J; bases not matched to a gene: 4. This CDR3 is 15 amino acids long. Germline lookup yields CDR1 SNHLY and CDR2 FYNNEI. The CDR3 loop is CASSDDRGSYNEQFF. The CDR3 DNA follows: TGTGCCAGCAGCGATGACAGGGGCTCCTACAATGAGCAGTTCTTC.

This clonotype came up a few times. The CDR3 loop is CASSYSPPDVVQETQYF. Written as DNA, the CDR3 is TGTGCCAGCAGTTACTCCCCACCAGATGTGGTACAAGAGACCCAGTACTTC. The chain employs TRBV6-5 and TRBJ2-5; D gene ambiguous. CDR1 is MNHEY, CDR2 SVGAGI, per germline. There are 17 residues in the CDR3. The germline V and J ends were trimmed by 0 bases and 2 bases, with 16 bases remaining between them.

This clonotype showed up just a few times. The germline gene is not matched at one end of the junction; a read error may be the cause. The chain carries TRBV29-1 and TRBJ2-3; 10 bases are shared with TRBD1. CDR3 size: 15 residues. The germline CDR1 and CDR2 sequences are SQVTM and ANQGSEA. The CDR3 nucleotides are TGCAGCGTTTCTCCCTCCGGGACAGGGGTAATTGTGGGAGATTTT. Protein sequence: CSVSPSGTGVIVGDF.

The rearrangement joins TRBV5-5 to TRBJ1-2; no firm D call. V was cut by 0 bases and J by 2 bases, with 8 bases left in between. CDR1 is SGHKS and CDR2 is YYEKEE in the germline V gene (reference sequence). The length of the CDR3 is 14 residues. The CDR3 nucleotides read TGTGCCAGCAGCTTGGACAGATCGAACTATGGCTACACCTTC. Protein product: CASSLDRSNYGYTF.

J is TRBJ2-1 and V is TRBV12-3 or TRBV12-4, with 10 bases fitting TRBD2. The CDR3 extends over 14 amino acids. With 9 bases clipped from V and 6 bases from J, the junction kept 8 bases outside the gene matches. The chain's CDR3 is CASASSGSGNEQFF. CDR3 bases: TGTGCCAGTGCATCTAGCGGGAGTGGCAATGAGCAGTTCTTC.

This clonotype was observed a few times. The CDR3, as DNA: TGCGCCAGCAGCTTGATGTTAGGGCGAAAATCCTACGAGCAGTACTTC. Protein sequence: CASSLMLGRKSYEQYF. The chain uses TRBV5-1 and TRBJ2-7; no definite D call. Looked up from germline, CDR1 is SGHRS and CDR2 is YFSETQ. V lost 1 base, J lost 1 base, and 15 bases lay in between. This CDR3 contains 16 residues.

The chain uses TRBV20-1 and TRBJ2-3; 8 bases fit TRBD1. V gave up 5 bases and J gave up 3 bases; unmatched junction bases: 7. The CDR3 extends over 14 amino acids. Looked up from germline, CDR1 is DFQATT and CDR2 is SNEGSKA (reference sequence). CDR3 bases: TGCAGTGCTGATGAGACAGGGGAGACAGATACGCAGTATTTT. Its translation is CSADETGETDTQYF.

This clonotype was picked up many times. The CDR3 nucleotides read TGTGCCAGCAGCCCCGATAAGGGGCCCGAGCAGTACTTC. As protein: CASSPDKGPEQYF. The chain uses TRBV7-9 and TRBJ2-7, with a tentative D call TRBD1 (5 bases). With 5 bases removed from V and 6 bases from J, the gap between germline ends came to 14 bases. The CDR3 is made up of 13 amino acids. The germline CDR1 and CDR2 sequences are SEHNR and FQNEAQ (reference sequence).

This clonotype has more than one count but fewer than ten. The genes are TRBV12-3 or TRBV12-4 and TRBJ2-7; D is possibly TRBD1 or TRBD2 (5 bases each). This CDR3 spans 15 amino acids. Trimming took 6 bases from V and 0 from J, leaving 15 bases between them. CDR3 nucleotide sequence: TGTGCCAGCAGCATGGGGACCCTCATCTCCTACGAGCAGTACTTC. It codes for CASSMGTLISYEQYF.

The chain links TRBV6-2 or TRBV6-3 to TRBJ2-7; D unclear. Germline V gene lookup returns CDR1 MNHEY and CDR2 SVGEGT. The CDR3 loop spans 14 amino acids. Deletions cut 6 bases from V and 1 base from J, with 13 bases between. The CDR3 loop is CASSTRLLSYEQYF. The CDR3 coding sequence is TGTGCCAGCAGCACACGCCTGCTTTCCTACGAGCAGTACTTC.

This chain links TRBV20-1 with TRBJ1-2, with D perhaps TRBD1 (5 bases). Trimming removed 6 bases from V and 2 bases from J, with 19 bases in between. The CDR3 totals 15 residues. Germline CDR1 is DFQATT and CDR2 is SNEGSKA (reference sequence). The CDR3 DNA is TGCAGTGCCAATGGGGGTGGGAGGCTAAACTATGGCTACACCTTC. Translation: CSANGGGRLNYGYTF.